A selection of T cell receptor beta chains follows, all from one sample in a study of CD8 T cells in ankylosing spondylitis. TCRdb analysed the 5' RACE reads with MiXCR anew, one entry per CDR3 protein. The table has about 110,000 distinct CDR3 sequences, more than 20% seen once; the top ten hold roughly 12%. The material sequenced was synovial fluid, either unsorted or a sorted T cell fraction (not recorded which). Source of these receptors: a male donor with ankylosing spondylitis. Both conserved end residues are part of each CDR3. The D gene is left open where the match is weak. Rows give clone size only sometimes, using once, few, many, or a class for an expanded clone.

clone size,J gene,D gene,V gene,CDR3 DNA,CDR3 protein
-,TRBJ1-1,TRBD1,TRBV4-1,TGCGCCAGCAGCCAAGACACGCCGGGACAGCGACTCGTCCTGCGGGCTTTCTTT,CASSQDTPGQRLVLRAFF
few,TRBJ2-1,-,TRBV12-3/TRBV12-4,TGTGCCAGCAGTTTAGTCGGGACACCGGGTGCCAATGAGCAGTTCTTC,CASSLVGTPGANEQFF
-,TRBJ1-2,-,TRBV13,TGTGCCAGCAGCTTAGAGGGGTTGGGCTACACCTTC,CASSLEGLGYTF
once,TRBJ1-1,-,TRBV18,TGTGCCAGCTCTCCCAGGCCCCCGACAATGAACACTGAAGCTTTCTTT,CASSPRPPTMNTEAFF
few,TRBJ2-3,-,TRBV20-1,TGCAGTGCCCCCAAGGAGACAGATACGCAGTATTTT,CSAPKETDTQYF
-,TRBJ2-3,TRBD2,TRBV24-1,TGTGCCACCAGTGATTTGACGACTAGCACCGATACGCAGTATTTT,CATSDLTTSTDTQYF
-,TRBJ1-4,-,TRBV7-9,TGTGCCAGCAGCTTTCGAGGGGACGGGGAAAAACTGTTTTTT,CASSFRGDGEKLFF
few,TRBJ1-1,-,TRBV20-1,TGCAGTGCTAGAGGGCGTGGTGCGAACACTGAAGCTTTCTTT,CSARGRGANTEAFF
-,TRBJ1-5,TRBD1,TRBV2,TGTGCCAGCCTGGGACAGGTGGAACAGCCACAGCATTTT,CASLGQVEQPQHF
-,TRBJ2-1,TRBD2,TRBV15,TGTGCCACCAGCAGAGACCTAGCGGGAGGGCAGGAGCAGTTCTTC,CATSRDLAGGQEQFF